This T cell receptor beta chain was identified during a study of OX40 agonist ivuxolimab in advanced cancers. Across the study: An agonistic human IgG2 monoclonal antibody against OX40 (CD134) was given. Six ivuxolimab dose levels, 0.01 to 10 mg/kg, were given intravenously every 2 weeks.

This CDR3 region has 15 residues. The germline V gene has CDR1 SNHLY and CDR2 FYNNEI. General observations from the study: More expanded clones were found, on average, in CD8+ than in CD4+ T cells.

Remarks on this clone: Its antigen is as yet unknown.

Only in-frame clones appear in the TCRdb table, and some are missing; sequencing was by immunoSEQ multiplex PCR. The table has about 80,000 clones, roughly 87% seen once. The sequence derives from an adult with an advanced solid tumor such as melanoma, head and neck, liver or kidney cancer. The sample consisted of CD4+ or CD8+ T cells sorted from blood, taken in a trial of the OX40 agonist ivuxolimab. The chain combines TRBV2 with TRBJ2-5; D gene uncertain. The J call is uncertain, as TRBJ2-7 better fits the DNA end. The CDR3 protein is CASSLHLLMAYEQYF. Written as DNA, the CDR3 is TGTGCCAGCAGTCTACACCTCTTGATGGCCTACGAGCAGTACTTC.